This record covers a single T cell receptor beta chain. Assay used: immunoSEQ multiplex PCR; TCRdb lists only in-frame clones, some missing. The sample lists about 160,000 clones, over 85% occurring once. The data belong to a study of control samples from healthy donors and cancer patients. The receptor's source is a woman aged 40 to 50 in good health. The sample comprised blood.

CDR3 amino acids: CASSQGGTVGEQFF. The DNA for the CDR3 is TGTGCCAGTAGTCAGGGGGGGACGGTGGGTGAGCAGTTCTTC. V and J are TRBV19 and TRBJ2-1, with D perhaps being TRBD1 or TRBD2 (7 bases each). Germline V gene lookup returns CDR1 LNHDA and CDR2 SQIVND (reference sequence). V was cut by 5 bases and J by 9 bases, with 17 bases left in between. The CDR3 loop spans 14 amino acids. Combining the CDR3 with reference TRBV19 and TRBJ2-1 gives the whole variable domain DGGITQSPKYLFRKEGQNVTLSCEQNLNHDAMYWYRQDPGQGLRLIYYSQIVNDFQKGDIAEGYSVSREKKESFPLTVTSAQKNPTAFYLCASSQGGTVGEQFFGPGTRLTVL.